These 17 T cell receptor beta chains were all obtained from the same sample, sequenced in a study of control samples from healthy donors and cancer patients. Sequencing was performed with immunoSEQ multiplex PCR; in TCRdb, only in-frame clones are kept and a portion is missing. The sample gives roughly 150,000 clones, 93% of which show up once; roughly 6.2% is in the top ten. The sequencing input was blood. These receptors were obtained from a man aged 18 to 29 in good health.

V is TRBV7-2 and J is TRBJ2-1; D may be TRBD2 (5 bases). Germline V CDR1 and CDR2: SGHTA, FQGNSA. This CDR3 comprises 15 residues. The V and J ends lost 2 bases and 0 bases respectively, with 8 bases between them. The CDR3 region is CASSLWSGSYNEQFF. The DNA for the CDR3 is TGTGCCAGCAGCTTATGGAGCGGCTCCTACAATGAGCAGTTCTTC.

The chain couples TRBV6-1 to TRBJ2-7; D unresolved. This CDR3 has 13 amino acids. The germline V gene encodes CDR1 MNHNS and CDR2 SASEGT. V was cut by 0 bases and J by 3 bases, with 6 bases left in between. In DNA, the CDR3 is TGTGCCAGCAGTGAAGCTCTGTTCTACGAGCAGTACTTC. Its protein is CASSEALFYEQYF.

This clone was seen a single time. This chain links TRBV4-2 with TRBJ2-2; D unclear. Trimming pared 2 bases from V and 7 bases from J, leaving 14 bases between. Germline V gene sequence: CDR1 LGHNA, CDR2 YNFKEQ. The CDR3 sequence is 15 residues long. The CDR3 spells CASSQLGGLDGELFF. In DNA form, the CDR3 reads TGTGCCAGCAGCCAATTGGGTGGGCTCGACGGGGAGCTGTTTTTT.

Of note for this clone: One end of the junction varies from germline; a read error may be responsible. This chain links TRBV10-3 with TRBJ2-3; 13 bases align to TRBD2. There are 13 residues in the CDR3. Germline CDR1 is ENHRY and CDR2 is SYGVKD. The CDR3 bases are TGTGCCATCAGGGAGGGACTAGCGGGACCCTGCCGGTTT. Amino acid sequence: CAIREGLAGPCRF.

CDR3 amino acids: CASGPGLAGVSDTQYF. In DNA form, the CDR3 reads TGTGCTAGTGGTCCGGGACTAGCGGGGGTCTCAGATACGCAGTATTTT. The chain links TRBV12-5 to TRBJ2-3; 14 bases align to TRBD2. The CDR3 sequence is 16 residues long. Trimming took 5 bases from V and 4 from J; bases not matched to a gene: 5. Germline assignment: CDR1 LGHNT and CDR2 FRNRAP. The full variable domain, rest sourced from reference TRBV12-5 and TRBJ2-3, is DARVTQTPRHKVTEMGQEVTMRCQPILGHNTVFWYRQTMMQGLELLAYFRNRAPLDDSGMPKDRFSAEMPDATLATLKIQPSEPRDSAVYFCASGPGLAGVSDTQYFGPGTRLTVL.

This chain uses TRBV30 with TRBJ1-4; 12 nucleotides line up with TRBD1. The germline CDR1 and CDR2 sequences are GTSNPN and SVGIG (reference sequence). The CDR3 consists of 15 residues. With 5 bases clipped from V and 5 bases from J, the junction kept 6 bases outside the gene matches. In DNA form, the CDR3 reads TGTGCCTGGGATGGGACAGGGGGCGTAAATGAAAAACTGTTTTTT. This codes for CAWDGTGGVNEKLFF.

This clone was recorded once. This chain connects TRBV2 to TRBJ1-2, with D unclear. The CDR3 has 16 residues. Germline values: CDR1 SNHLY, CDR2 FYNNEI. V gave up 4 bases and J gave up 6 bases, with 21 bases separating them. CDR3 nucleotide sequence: TGTGCCAGCAGTGTGTCACGAAGGGCGGTTGCGAATGGCTACACCTTC. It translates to CASSVSRRAVANGYTF. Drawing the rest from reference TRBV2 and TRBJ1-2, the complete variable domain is EPEVTQTPSHQVTQMGQEVILRCVPISNHLYFYWYRQILGQKVEFLVSFYNNEISEKSEIFDDQFSVERPDGSNFTLKIRSTKLEDSAMYFCASSVSRRAVANGYTFGSGTRLTVV.

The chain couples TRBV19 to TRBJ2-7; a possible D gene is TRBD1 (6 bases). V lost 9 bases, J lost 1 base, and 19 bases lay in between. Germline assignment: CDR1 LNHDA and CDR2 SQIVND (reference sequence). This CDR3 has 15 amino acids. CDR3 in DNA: TGTGCCAGCCAACCCCAGGGGACGGCGTCCTACGAGCAGTACTTC. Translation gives CASQPQGTASYEQYF.

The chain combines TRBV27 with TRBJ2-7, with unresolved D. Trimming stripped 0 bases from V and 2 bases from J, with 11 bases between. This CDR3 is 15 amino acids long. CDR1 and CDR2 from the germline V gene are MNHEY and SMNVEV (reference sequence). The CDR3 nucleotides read TGTGCCAGCAGTTTATCGCGGAGTTGGCCCTACGAGCAGTACTTC. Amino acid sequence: CASSLSRSWPYEQYF.

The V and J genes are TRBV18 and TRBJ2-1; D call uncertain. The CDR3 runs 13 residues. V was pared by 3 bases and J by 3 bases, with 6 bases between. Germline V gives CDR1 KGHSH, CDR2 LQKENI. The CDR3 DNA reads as TGTGCCAGCTCACCCGCGTTCTACAATGAGCAGTTCTTC. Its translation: CASSPAFYNEQFF.

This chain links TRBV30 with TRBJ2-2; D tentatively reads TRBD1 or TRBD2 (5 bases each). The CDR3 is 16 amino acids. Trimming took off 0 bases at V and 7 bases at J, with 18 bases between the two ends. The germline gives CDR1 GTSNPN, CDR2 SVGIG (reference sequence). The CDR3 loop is CAWSVKGEGLYGELFF. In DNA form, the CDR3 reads TGTGCCTGGAGTGTAAAGGGAGAGGGGCTTTACGGGGAGCTGTTTTTT.

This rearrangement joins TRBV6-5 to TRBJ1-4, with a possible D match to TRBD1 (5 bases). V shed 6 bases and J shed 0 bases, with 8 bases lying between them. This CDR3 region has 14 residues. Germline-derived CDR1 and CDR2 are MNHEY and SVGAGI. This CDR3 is CASRGDATNEKLFF. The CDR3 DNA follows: TGTGCCAGCAGGGGGGATGCAACTAATGAAAAACTGTTTTTT.

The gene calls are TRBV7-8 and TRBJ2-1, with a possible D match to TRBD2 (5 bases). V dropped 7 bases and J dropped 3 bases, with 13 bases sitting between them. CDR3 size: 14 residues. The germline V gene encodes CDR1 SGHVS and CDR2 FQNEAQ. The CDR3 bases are TGTGCCAGCAATCAAGCGGTACTCTACAATGAGCAGTTCTTC. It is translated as CASNQAVLYNEQFF.

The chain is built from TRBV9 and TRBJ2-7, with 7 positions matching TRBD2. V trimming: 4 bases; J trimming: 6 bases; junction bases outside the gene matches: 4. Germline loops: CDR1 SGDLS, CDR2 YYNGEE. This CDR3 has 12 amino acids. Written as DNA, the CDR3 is TGTGCCAGCAGCCCCGGGGAGGGCGAGCAGTACTTC. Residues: CASSPGEGEQYF.

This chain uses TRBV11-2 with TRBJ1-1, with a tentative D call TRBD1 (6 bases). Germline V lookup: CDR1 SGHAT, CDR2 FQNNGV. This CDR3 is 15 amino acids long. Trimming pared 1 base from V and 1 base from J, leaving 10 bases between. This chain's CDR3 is CASSLGFRGNTEAFF. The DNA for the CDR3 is TGTGCCAGCAGCTTAGGGTTCAGGGGGAACACTGAAGCTTTCTTT.

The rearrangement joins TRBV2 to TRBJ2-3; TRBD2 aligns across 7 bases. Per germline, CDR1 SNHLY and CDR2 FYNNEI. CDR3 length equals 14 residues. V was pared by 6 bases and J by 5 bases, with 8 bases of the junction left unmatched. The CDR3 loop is CASRSRASGDTQYF. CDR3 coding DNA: TGTGCCAGCAGAAGTCGGGCTAGCGGAGATACGCAGTATTTT. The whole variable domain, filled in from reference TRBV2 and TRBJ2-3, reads EPEVTQTPSHQVTQMGQEVILRCVPISNHLYFYWYRQILGQKVEFLVSFYNNEISEKSEIFDDQFSVERPDGSNFTLKIRSTKLEDSAMYFCASRSRASGDTQYFGPGTRLTVL.

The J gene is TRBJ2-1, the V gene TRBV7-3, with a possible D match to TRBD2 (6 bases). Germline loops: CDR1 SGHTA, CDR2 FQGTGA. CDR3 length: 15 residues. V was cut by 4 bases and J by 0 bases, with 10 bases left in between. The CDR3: CASSSDYSSYNEQFF. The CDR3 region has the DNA TGTGCCAGCAGCTCGGACTACAGCTCCTACAATGAGCAGTTCTTC.